The 2 T cell receptor beta chains below were found in one sample sequenced in a study of T-cell reconstitution after alpha-beta-depleted transplantation in children. Preparing the TCRbeta library involved the use of unique molecular identifiers. Each CDR3 protein gets one entry after TCRdb re-called the PCR reads with MiXCR. The sample gives just over 950,000 distinct CDR3 sequences, roughly 31% of which show up once; 25% to 35% is in the top ten. The sequences come from PBMCs, mostly from graft donor cells, collected 360 days after TCRalphabeta/CD19-depleted stem cell transplant. The receptors stem from a boy less than two years old who had a stem cell transplant for SCID, so the T cells may come from the graft donor.

The chain couples TRBV10-3 to TRBJ2-2; TRBD1 matches 7 bases. This CDR3 is 15 amino acids long. The junction had 11 bases not matched to a gene; V was cut back by 8 bases and J by 5 bases. Germline V lookup: CDR1 ENHRY, CDR2 SYGVKD. In DNA form, the CDR3 reads TGTGCCATCTATCTGGAAGGCAGGGGGACCGGGGAGCTGTTTTTT. This codes for CAIYLEGRGTGELFF.

The V call is TRBV14, the J call TRBJ2-1, with D uncertain. Germline loops: CDR1 SGHDN, CDR2 FVKESK. The V end was cut by 1 base, the J end by 12 bases, with 13 bases between. The length of the CDR3 is 13 residues. CDR3 nucleotides: TGTGCCAGCAGCCAAGTGGACCTGAGGAGGCAGTTCTTC. This gives the protein CASSQVDLRRQFF.